Each of the 15 T cell receptor beta chains below was sequenced from the same sample in a study of T-cell reconstitution after alpha-beta-depleted transplantation in children. Unique molecular identifiers were incorporated when the TCRbeta library was constructed. TCRdb ran MiXCR on the PCR reads and lists one entry per CDR3 protein. In the table there are some 130,000 distinct CDR3 sequences, around a tenth of which are singletons. The sequenced sample was PBMCs, mostly from graft donor cells, obtained 180 days after TCRalphabeta/CD19-depleted stem cell transplant. The receptor source for this set is a girl under three years old who had a stem cell transplant for combined immunodeficiency, so the T cells may come from the graft donor.

The chain recombines TRBV6-6 with TRBJ1-5; D remains unclear. Per germline, CDR1 MNHNY and CDR2 SVGAGI (reference sequence). CDR3 size: 11 residues. Trimming shortened V by 4 bases and J by 6 bases, and 4 bases separated the two germline ends. The CDR3 sequence: CASSSGQPQHF. The CDR3 coding sequence is TGTGCCAGCAGTTCAGGTCAGCCCCAGCATTTT.

With respect to this clonotype: One end of the junction fails to match germline, which may point to a read error. The chain has TRBV5-1 and TRBJ2-7, with 9 bases lining up with TRBD1. CDR1 and CDR2 from the germline V gene are SGHRS and YFSETQ. The CDR3 has 14 residues. This chain's CDR3 is CASRSGTGPYDQYF. CDR3 DNA: TGCGCCAGCAGATCCGGGACAGGGCCCTACGATCAGTACTTC.

This clonotype has only a few counts. The chain joins TRBV12-3 or TRBV12-4 to TRBJ2-7, with D unresolved. The CDR3 loop spans 13 amino acids. Deletions cut 6 bases from V and 0 bases from J, with 9 bases between. This CDR3 reads CASSSTTSYEQYF. The CDR3 DNA sequence: TGTGCCAGCAGCTCAACGACCTCCTACGAGCAGTACTTC.

At least ten counts were recorded for this clonotype. The rearrangement joins TRBV6-2 or TRBV6-3 to TRBJ2-3; D possibly uses TRBD1 or TRBD2 (5 bases each). CDR1 MNHEY and CDR2 SVGEGT come from the germline V gene. Trimming took off 6 bases at V and 4 bases at J, with 17 bases between the two ends. This CDR3 has 15 residues. The CDR3 region is CASSLTGPGADTQYF. In nucleotides, the CDR3 is TGTGCCAGCAGCCTCACGGGGCCCGGGGCAGATACGCAGTATTTT.

A few counts support this clonotype. V gene TRBV6-5 combines with J gene TRBJ2-3; D is uncertain. This CDR3 region has 14 residues. The germline V gene has CDR1 MNHEY and CDR2 SVGAGI. Trimming pared 0 bases from V and 7 bases from J, leaving 11 bases between. The CDR3 is CASSYSGRPNTQYF. CDR3 nucleotide sequence: TGTGCCAGCAGTTACTCGGGCAGACCCAATACGCAGTATTTT.

In its sample, this clonotype was seen many times. The chain uses TRBV6-6 and TRBJ2-7; D gene ambiguous. Germline V lookup: CDR1 MNHNY, CDR2 SVGAGI (reference sequence). V lost 2 bases, J lost 5 bases, and 7 bases lay in between. CDR3 length equals 12 residues. This chain's CDR3 is CASSYSYDEQYF. Here the CDR3 DNA reads TGTGCCAGCAGTTACAGTTATGACGAGCAGTACTTC.

This clonotype occurred a few times. The chain carries TRBV4-1 and TRBJ2-2; D call uncertain. Germline V lookup: CDR1 MGHRA, CDR2 YSYEKL. V was trimmed by 4 bases and J by 4 bases, leaving 16 bases between them. The CDR3 is made up of 16 amino acids. CDR3 DNA: TGCGCCAGCAGCCTAAGGAGAGGCAGAAGCACCGGGGAGCTGTTTTTT. As protein: CASSLRRGRSTGELFF.

This clonotype was observed many times. The chain employs TRBV20-1 and TRBJ2-3; possible D gene TRBD2, 6 bases. Germline assignment: CDR1 DFQATT and CDR2 SNEGSKA (reference sequence). Trimming pared 3 bases from V and 1 base from J, leaving 8 bases between. This CDR3 region has 13 residues. As DNA, the CDR3 is TGCAGTGCTAGTGTAGCGGGCACAGATACGCAGTATTTT. Its translation is CSASVAGTDTQYF.

The chain joins TRBV28 to TRBJ1-2; D remains ambiguous. Trimming pared 2 bases from V and 8 bases from J, leaving 6 bases between. In germline, CDR1 is MDHEN, CDR2 SYDVKM. CDR3 length: 11 residues. The CDR3 nucleotides are TGTGCCAGCAGTTTACTGGGGGGCTACACCTTC. Translation gives CASSLLGGYTF.

This clonotype has a handful of counts. The chain links TRBV29-1 to TRBJ2-1; D remains unclear. The ends were cut back, 2 bases at V and 1 base at J, with 9 bases in the middle. Germline V gene sequence: CDR1 SQVTM, CDR2 ANQGSEA. The CDR3 loop spans 14 amino acids. CDR3 sequence reads: CSVERYGSYNEQFF. For the CDR3, the DNA is TGCAGCGTTGAAAGGTACGGATCCTACAATGAGCAGTTCTTC.

Details on this clonotype: This may be a read error, as it is one base from a much larger clone. The CDR3 does not end in the conserved phenylalanine or tryptophan, so this is likely a read error. This chain uses TRBV29-1 with TRBJ2-7; no clear D. V was pared by 6 bases and J by 0 bases, with 6 bases between. CDR3 length: 11 residues. Germline-derived CDR1 and CDR2 are SQVTM and ANQGSEA. CDR3 loop: CSVGSSYEQYS. For the CDR3, the DNA is TGCAGCGTGGGCAGCTCCTACGAGCAGTACTCC.

V gene TRBV6-1 combines with J gene TRBJ1-1; 8 bases agree with TRBD1. Germline trimming cut 7 bases from V and 1 base from J; bases unmatched to any gene: 8. This CDR3 comprises 15 residues. The germline V gene has CDR1 MNHNS and CDR2 SASEGT. The CDR3 loop reads CASNLRQGRNTEAFF. In DNA, the CDR3 is TGTGCCAGCAATCTTAGACAGGGGAGGAACACTGAAGCTTTCTTT.

This clonotype turned up a few times. This chain connects TRBV19 to TRBJ2-7; 10 positions agree with TRBD2. The CDR3 runs 15 residues. Germline CDR1 and CDR2: LNHDA and SQIVND (reference sequence). The trim removed 3 bases at V and 5 bases at J, leaving 7 bases unmatched. CDR3: CASSMAASGSHEQYF. The CDR3 DNA sequence: TGTGCCAGTAGTATGGCGGCTAGCGGGAGCCACGAGCAGTACTTC.

This clonotype has only a few counts. This sequence joins TRBV11-1 and TRBJ2-7; D tentatively fits TRBD1 or TRBD2 (5 bases each). The CDR3 spans 15 residues. Germline V gene lookup returns CDR1 SGHAT and CDR2 FQDESV (reference sequence). The germline V and J ends were trimmed by 3 bases and 6 bases, with 18 bases remaining between them. This chain's CDR3 is CASSFSGTPVSEQYF. The CDR3 nucleotides read TGTGCCAGCAGCTTTTCCGGGACCCCTGTATCCGAGCAGTACTTC.

This clonotype has ten or more counts. The chain employs TRBV18 and TRBJ2-5, with TRBD1 as a possible D gene (5 bases). The CDR3 runs 14 residues. V shed 3 bases and J shed 5 bases, with 13 bases lying between them. The germline gives CDR1 KGHSH, CDR2 LQKENI. CDR3 sequence reads: CASSPAGIEETQYF. CDR3 DNA sequence: TGTGCCAGCTCACCCGCAGGGATTGAGGAGACCCAGTACTTC.